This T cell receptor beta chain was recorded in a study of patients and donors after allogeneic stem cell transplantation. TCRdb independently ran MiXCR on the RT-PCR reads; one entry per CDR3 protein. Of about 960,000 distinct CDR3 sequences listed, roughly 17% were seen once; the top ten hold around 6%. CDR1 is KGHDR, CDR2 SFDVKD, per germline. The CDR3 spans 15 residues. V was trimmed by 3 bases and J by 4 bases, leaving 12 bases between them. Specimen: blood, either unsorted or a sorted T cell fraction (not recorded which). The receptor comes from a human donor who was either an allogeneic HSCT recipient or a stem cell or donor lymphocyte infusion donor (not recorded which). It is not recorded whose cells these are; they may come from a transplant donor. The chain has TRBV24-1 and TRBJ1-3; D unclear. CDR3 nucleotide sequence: TGTGCCACCAGTGATGGGGTTTCAGGCGGAAACACCATATATTTT. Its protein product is CATSDGVSGGNTIYF.